The present entry profiles one T cell receptor beta chain with its context. This sample is part of a study of blood T cell repertoires in COVID-19. Study at large: Acute and convalescent COVID-19 specimens originated in the United States, Italy and Spain.

In the authors' methods: How many nucleated cells were present was estimated from reference gene primer amplification. Method: immunoSEQ multiplex PCR; TCRdb's copy keeps in-frame clones and lacks some. V and J calls and clone size follow that table, whereas D and trimming were derived from the DNA. The sample records some 310,000 clones, roughly 89% being singletons. Germline assignment: CDR1 MNHEY and CDR2 SMNVEV (reference sequence). The J segment lost 6 bases and the V segment lost 5 bases, leaving 8 bases of the junction unmatched. The CDR3 has 15 residues. This chain links TRBV27 with TRBJ2-1; 9 bases are shared with TRBD2. The clonotype comes from a woman in her twenties or thirties who had recovered from COVID-19. The specimen was PBMCs or T cells enriched from blood (not recorded which). The CDR3 DNA reads TGTGCCAGCAGTCCCGCAGCGGGAGGCCTCAATGAGCAGTTCTTC. It translates to CASSPAAGGLNEQFF.